This is a list of T cell receptor beta chains from one sample in a study of blood T cell repertoires in COVID-19. The table came from immunoSEQ multiplex PCR; TCRdb's copy has only in-frame clones and leaves some out. The sample consists of about 170,000 clones, approximately 85% of them appearing once. Sample: peripheral blood. The origin of the receptors is a man aged 55 to 70 who had recovered from COVID-19. Each CDR3 is given with its conserved first and last residue. Each record gives: V gene, clone size, J gene, D gene, CDR3 DNA, CDR3 protein. A D gene is named only where the DNA matches it firmly. The size of a clone is reported for some rows only, either as once, few or many, or as a class for expanded clones.

TRBV11-1	.	TRBJ1-1	.	TGTGCCAGCACCGACCAGGGGACCGCGAACACTGAAGCTTTCTTT	CASTDQGTANTEAFF
TRBV6-5	.	TRBJ2-7	TRBD1	TGTGCCAGCAGTCGCGGGACAGGGTCCCACGAGCAGTACTTC	CASSRGTGSHEQYF
TRBV9	.	TRBJ2-3	.	TGTGCCAGCGGACAGACAGCAAGCACAGATACGCAGTATTTT	CASGQTASTDTQYF
TRBV11-2	.	TRBJ2-7	TRBD2	TGTGCCAGCAGCTTAGCGCGGGGGGGCCGTGGGAACGAGCAGTACTTC	CASSLARGGRGNEQYF
TRBV7-2	many	TRBJ2-5	.	TGTGCCAGCGGGCAAAATACAGCCCAAGAGACCCAGTACTTC	CASGQNTAQETQYF
TRBV4-2	many	TRBJ1-1	TRBD1	TGTGCCAGCAGCCAAGAGTCGACAGGGGCGAACACTGAAGCTTTCTTT	CASSQESTGANTEAFF
TRBV6-5	.	TRBJ1-2	.	TGTGCCAGCAGTTATGGGGCTGGAGGGGTCTATGGCTACACCTTC	CASSYGAGGVYGYTF
TRBV5-1	.	TRBJ1-6	.	TGCGCCAGCAGCTTGGACGGGGGTAATTCACCCCTCCACTTT	CASSLDGGNSPLHF
TRBV2	.	TRBJ2-7	TRBD2	TGTGCCAGCATCCCTAGCGGGGGGATTTACTACGAGCAGTACTTC	CASIPSGGIYYEQYF
TRBV9	.	TRBJ1-2	TRBD1	TGTGCCAGCAGCGCAGGGGACAGTCAGGCGCCTTATGGCTACACCTTC	CASSAGDSQAPYGYTF
TRBV7-6	.	TRBJ2-3	TRBD2	TGTGCCAGCAGCTCAAGGGGCGGGGGTTGGACAGATACGCAGTATTTT	CASSSRGGGWTDTQYF
TRBV5-5	.	TRBJ2-3	.	TGTGCCAGCAGCTCGCGGCAGTTCACAGATACGCAGTATTTT	CASSSRQFTDTQYF
TRBV7-9	.	TRBJ1-1	.	TGTGCCAGCAGCTCCCCCGGGTACACTGAAGCTTTCTTT	CASSSPGYTEAFF
TRBV4-2	.	TRBJ1-2	.	TGTGCCAGCAGCCAAGATCGGGGACAAGCTCGGGGCTACACCTTC	CASSQDRGQARGYTF
TRBV29-1	.	TRBJ2-3	.	TGCAGCGTTGATGGAGTGGCGGATCCAGATACGCAGTATTTT	CSVDGVADPDTQYF
TRBV27	.	TRBJ1-2	.	TGTGCCAGCTCCGAACAGGCTAACTATGGCTACACCTTC	CASSEQANYGYTF
TRBV18	few	TRBJ1-2	TRBD1	TGTGCCAGCTCTCAAGGACAGGGGAACTATGGCTACACCTTC	CASSQGQGNYGYTF
TRBV25-1	.	TRBJ2-5	.	TGTGCCAGCAGTGATTGGTCGTTAGGGGGAGCAGAGACCCAGTACTTC	CASSDWSLGGAETQYF
TRBV5-8	.	TRBJ1-2	TRBD1	TGTGCCAGCAGCCGGACAGGGTTCTCCCGTAACTATGGCTACACCTTC	CASSRTGFSRNYGYTF
TRBV2	.	TRBJ2-5	TRBD1	TGTGCCAGCAATATGGACAGGGAAGAGACCCAGTACTTC	CASNMDREETQYF
TRBV7-6	.	TRBJ1-5	.	TGTGCCAGCAGCCCCGGGAGGGGTGATCAGCCCCAGCATTTT	CASSPGRGDQPQHF
TRBV4-3	.	TRBJ1-1	TRBD1	TGCGCCAGCAGCCAAGATCATTTGGTAGAAGGGGGCGGGAACACTGAAGCTTTCTTT	CASSQDHLVEGGGNTEAFF
TRBV3-1/TRBV3-2	.	TRBJ2-2	TRBD1	TGTGCCAGCAGCCGTGGACAGGGGAGTGGGGAGCTGTTTTTT	CASSRGQGSGELFF
TRBV7-3	.	TRBJ2-1	.	TGTGCCAGCAGTTCCCTGGGGAGTACGAATGAGCAGTTCTTC	CASSSLGSTNEQFF
TRBV7-2	once	TRBJ1-2	.	TGTGCCAGCAGCTTAGATCCAGAGGGTCTCGGCGGCTACACCTTC	CASSLDPEGLGGYTF
TRBV2	.	TRBJ2-2	TRBD1	TGTGCCAGCCGGGGGACAGGGGGAACCGGGGAGCTGTTTTTT	CASRGTGGTGELFF
TRBV5-1	.	TRBJ2-3	TRBD2	TGCGCCAGCAGCTTTGGGCTAGCGGAAAGCACAGATACGCAGTATTTT	CASSFGLAESTDTQYF
TRBV19	.	TRBJ1-4	.	TGTGCCAGTAGTGTCAACAGGGCAACTAATGAAAAACTGTTTTTT	CASSVNRATNEKLFF
TRBV5-5	.	TRBJ2-1	.	TGTGCCAGCAGCTTGATTCCAACAGACTACAATGAGCAGTTCTTC	CASSLIPTDYNEQFF
TRBV19	.	TRBJ2-3	TRBD1	TGTGCCACCGGGACAGGGCTTGTGAGAGATACGCAGTATTTT	CATGTGLVRDTQYF
TRBV6-5	.	TRBJ1-6	TRBD1	TGTGCCAGCAGTATGGGACAGGATAATTCACCCCTCCACTTT	CASSMGQDNSPLHF
TRBV30	.	TRBJ1-2	.	TGTGCCTGGAGTGTACTCGGCAGGAACTATGGCTACACCTTC	CAWSVLGRNYGYTF
TRBV7-9	.	TRBJ1-2	TRBD1	TGTGCCAGCAGCTCAGTCCGGAGGACAGGATCCTATGGCTACACCTTC	CASSSVRRTGSYGYTF
TRBV5-1	.	TRBJ2-7	TRBD2	TGCGCCAGCAGCTTACGAGCGGGGGGCCACGAGCAGTACTTC	CASSLRAGGHEQYF
TRBV3-1/TRBV3-2	.	TRBJ2-3	TRBD2	TGTGCCAGCAGCCAAGGCAGCGGGGGCACAGATACGCAGTATTTT	CASSQGSGGTDTQYF
TRBV5-1	.	TRBJ2-1	TRBD2	TGCGCCAGCAGCCCAAGACTAGCGGGGAGCTTGGGTGAGCAGTTCTTC	CASSPRLAGSLGEQFF
TRBV19	.	TRBJ2-4	.	TGTGCCAGTAGTTGGGCACAAAACATTCAGTACTTC	CASSWAQNIQYF
TRBV4-2	few	TRBJ1-1	.	TGTGCCAGCAGCCGGGGTTTCAGGGATAACACTGAAGCTTTCTTT	CASSRGFRDNTEAFF
TRBV9	.	TRBJ1-1	TRBD1	TGTGCCAGCAGCGGTACGCCGGGACAGGGCGGAACTGAAGCTTTCTTT	CASSGTPGQGGTEAFF
TRBV5-1	.	TRBJ2-5	.	TGCGCCAGCGGGGCCAAGGGTGGGGAGACCCAGTACTTC	CASGAKGGETQYF
TRBV12-2	.	TRBJ2-3	.	TGTGCAAGTCGCTGGGAGCGGGGGGCCACAGATACGCAGTATTTT	CASRWERGATDTQYF
TRBV5-1	.	TRBJ1-3	.	TGCGCCAGCAGCGGGGGCATCGCTGGAAACACCATATATTTT	CASSGGIAGNTIYF
TRBV5-5	.	TRBJ2-7	TRBD1	TGTGCCAGCAGCTTTAGGAGTAGTACAGGGGGCAACTACGAGCAGTACTTC	CASSFRSSTGGNYEQYF
TRBV11-2	.	TRBJ1-5	.	TGTGCCAGCAGCTTAGCAGGGCTCAATCAGCCCCAGCATTTT	CASSLAGLNQPQHF
TRBV5-1	.	TRBJ2-1	TRBD1	TGCGCCAGCAGCCTGGGGACAGTCTCCTACAATGAGCAGTTCTTC	CASSLGTVSYNEQFF
TRBV6-5	.	TRBJ1-2	.	TGTGCCAGCAGTCGTACATCTCCGGCGGGCTATGGCTACACCTTC	CASSRTSPAGYGYTF
TRBV7-9	.	TRBJ1-6	.	TGTGCCAGCGGCCGGACAGATCATAATTCACCCCTCCACTTT	CASGRTDHNSPLHF
TRBV7-9	once	TRBJ1-2	.	TGTGCCAGCAGCCGGGCGGCGGGGGACTATGGCTACACCTTC	CASSRAAGDYGYTF
TRBV29-1	.	TRBJ2-7	TRBD2	TGCAGCGTGGGGTCTAGCGGCCCGTCCGAGCAGTACTTC	CSVGSSGPSEQYF
TRBV10-3	.	TRBJ1-2	.	TGTGCCATCAAACCAGGGGATTTCGACTATGGCTACACCTTC	CAIKPGDFDYGYTF
TRBV12-3/TRBV12-4	once	TRBJ1-2	.	TGTGCCAGCAGTTTAGGGACTGGCTATGGCTACACCTTC	CASSLGTGYGYTF
TRBV3-1/TRBV3-2	.	TRBJ2-1	.	TGTGCCAGCAGCCAAGTAGGCCTAGACAATGAGCAGTTCTTC	CASSQVGLDNEQFF
TRBV5-6	.	TRBJ1-2	.	TGTGCCAGCAGCTTGTCACAGGGTGCTGGCTACACCTTC	CASSLSQGAGYTF
TRBV24-1	.	TRBJ1-1	.	TGTGCCACCAGTGATTTCGCCAGCGACACTGAAGCTTTCTTT	CATSDFASDTEAFF
TRBV2	.	TRBJ2-7	.	TGTGCCAGCAGCCCCCGCAGGGTCCGCGACGAGCAGTACTTC	CASSPRRVRDEQYF
TRBV6-4	few	TRBJ2-5	TRBD2	TGTGCCAGCAGTGTTTCCAGCGGGGGGCGGCAGACCCAGTACTTC	CASSVSSGGRQTQYF
TRBV6-5	.	TRBJ2-5	TRBD1	TGTGCCAGCAGGGGGACAGGAGGGACCCAGTACTTC	CASRGTGGTQYF
TRBV6-5	.	TRBJ2-4	.	TGTGCCAGCAGTCCCCCCCGGGGGGCCAAAAACATTCAGTACTTC	CASSPPRGAKNIQYF
TRBV6-2/TRBV6-3	.	TRBJ1-1	TRBD1	TGTGCCAGCAGTTACTCGCTACAGGGGGCCAAAGCTTTCTTT	CASSYSLQGAKAFF
TRBV9	.	TRBJ1-6	.	TGTGCCAGCACGGGACACTATAATTCACCCCTCCACTTT	CASTGHYNSPLHF